A selection of T cell receptor beta chains follows, all from one sample in a study of CD8+ T cells in alopecia areata. Sequencing was performed with immunoSEQ multiplex PCR; in TCRdb, only in-frame clones are kept and a portion is missing. This sample has fewer than 250,000 clones, with about 53% found just once. The material sequenced was CD4+ T cells sorted from blood, taken at week 0. Every receptor here comes from a human donor with alopecia areata. The CDR3 runs from the conserved cysteine through the conserved F or W. D genes are given only for firm matches.

v_gene: TRBV2; d_gene: TRBD1; j_gene: TRBJ2-7; CDR3aa: CASSSQGLVGEQYF
v_gene: TRBV29-1; d_gene: NA; j_gene: TRBJ1-2; CDR3aa: CSVSHRAQDGYTF
v_gene: TRBV7-9; d_gene: TRBD2; j_gene: TRBJ2-7; CDR3aa: CASSPTSGSGYEQYF
v_gene: TRBV7-6; d_gene: NA; j_gene: TRBJ2-7; CDR3aa: CASSRGTAYEQYF
v_gene: TRBV4-2; d_gene: TRBD1; j_gene: TRBJ2-2; CDR3aa: CASTAAQGAGNTGELFF
v_gene: TRBV6-5; d_gene: NA; j_gene: TRBJ2-7; CDR3aa: CASRMTDRYEQYF
v_gene: TRBV29-1; d_gene: NA; j_gene: TRBJ2-3; CDR3aa: CSVVSSTDTQYF
v_gene: TRBV30; d_gene: TRBD1; j_gene: TRBJ1-3; CDR3aa: CAWAGGVRNTIYF
v_gene: TRBV10-3; d_gene: NA; j_gene: TRBJ2-4; CDR3aa: CAISESELNENIQYF
v_gene: TRBV30; d_gene: NA; j_gene: TRBJ2-5; CDR3aa: CAWSGWVQETQYF
v_gene: TRBV29-1; d_gene: NA; j_gene: TRBJ1-1; CDR3aa: CSVYPHDSFSTEAFF
v_gene: TRBV5-4; d_gene: TRBD1; j_gene: TRBJ2-3; CDR3aa: CASSLEDRLGDTQYF
v_gene: TRBV6-1; d_gene: TRBD2; j_gene: TRBJ2-2; CDR3aa: CASSEAGRVTGELFF
v_gene: TRBV30; d_gene: TRBD2; j_gene: TRBJ2-7; CDR3aa: CAWSVPRRTSGTYEQYF
v_gene: TRBV28; d_gene: NA; j_gene: TRBJ2-3; CDR3aa: CASNPAESITDTQYF
v_gene: TRBV5-4; d_gene: NA; j_gene: TRBJ1-1; CDR3aa: CASSSRSAIGTEAFF
v_gene: TRBV9; d_gene: NA; j_gene: TRBJ1-6; CDR3aa: CASSVDSRGYNSPLHF
v_gene: TRBV30; d_gene: NA; j_gene: TRBJ2-1; CDR3aa: CAWNLKSSYNEQFF
v_gene: TRBV30; d_gene: TRBD1; j_gene: TRBJ2-2; CDR3aa: CAQRPGTGITGELFF
v_gene: TRBV5-1; d_gene: NA; j_gene: TRBJ2-5; CDR3aa: CASSGNTRETQYF
v_gene: TRBV6-1; d_gene: NA; j_gene: TRBJ2-3; CDR3aa: CASSDPRDTQYF
v_gene: TRBV30; d_gene: NA; j_gene: TRBJ1-5; CDR3aa: CAWSVGRDQPQHF
v_gene: TRBV4-2; d_gene: NA; j_gene: TRBJ2-1; CDR3aa: CASSQVGFIDGSYNEQFF
v_gene: TRBV11-2; d_gene: TRBD1; j_gene: TRBJ2-5; CDR3aa: CASSIQGAQETQYF
v_gene: TRBV29-1; d_gene: TRBD1; j_gene: TRBJ1-2; CDR3aa: CSVETQSRGRTYGYTF
v_gene: TRBV5-6; d_gene: TRBD1; j_gene: TRBJ1-2; CDR3aa: CASSYTDRDFYGYTF
v_gene: TRBV30; d_gene: NA; j_gene: TRBJ1-2; CDR3aa: CAWSVNGGDGYTF
v_gene: TRBV6-6; d_gene: TRBD1; j_gene: TRBJ1-1; CDR3aa: CASSWDRGNTEAFF
v_gene: TRBV9; d_gene: TRBD1; j_gene: TRBJ1-4; CDR3aa: CASSPGGTGNEKLFF